Detailed here is one TCR beta chain. Its cognate antigen is unknown. A much larger clone lies a single base off, so this may be a read error. This sample stems from a study of blood T cells in healthy people across ages. Extracted total RNA amounted to at least 5.5 micrograms for each sample. General study points: CMV status of donors was not determined, possibly confounding expanded clonotype changes. In older individuals, TCR beta diversity per million T cells was lower, falling roughly linearly with age.

The CDR3 length is 15 residues. In germline, CDR1 is MNHEY, CDR2 SMNVEV (reference sequence). A J-beta primer mix and a sample-barcoded 5' primer were used in a second PCR of roughly 6 to 12 cycles. MiXCR, run by TCRdb on the 5' RACE reads, gives a single entry per CDR3 protein. The table shows about 640,000 distinct CDR3 sequences, with about 30% occurring only once. Source material: blood. The rearrangement links TRBV27 to TRBJ1-2; TRBD1 matches at 9 bases. The sequence derives from an elderly woman in good health. The CDR3 loop reads CASGLTGGPGYGYTF. The CDR3 DNA reads as TGTGCCAGCGGTTTGACAGGGGGGCCAGGCTATGGCTACACCTTC.